This T cell receptor beta chain was sequenced in a study of T cells in localized non-small cell lung cancer. General observations from the study: Exceeding tumor, uninvolved adjacent lung had the highest T cell clonality. Adjacent lung tissue had a median about 57 of the top 100 clones found in the tumor.

The adjacent lung that was sampled lay at least 2 cm from the tumor margin and showed no atypia. Generated by immunoSEQ multiplex PCR, the TCRdb table keeps only in-frame clones and is missing some. This sample carries over a thousand clones, 15% to 20% of them seen once, and the ten largest clones take more than 7%. This CDR3 region has 17 residues. Germline V gene sequence: CDR1 SGHNT, CDR2 YENEEA. V dropped 5 bases and J dropped 0 bases, with 17 bases sitting between them. Turning to this clone: Its specificity is unknown.

This receptor was taken from an older female donor with stage I lung adenocarcinoma. This specimen consisted of normal lung tissue next to the tumor, obtained before any cancer treatment. The rearrangement joins TRBV11-3 to TRBJ1-3; D may be TRBD1 (6 bases). In DNA form, the CDR3 reads TGTGCCAGCAGCAACGATAGACAGGCGTTCTCTGGAAACACCATATATTTT. Translating gives CASSNDRQAFSGNTIYF.